This TCR beta chain was found in a study of vaccination and CD4 T cells after COVID-19. The overall study: Each convalescent patient was PCR positive for SARS-CoV-2 on nasal swab; ten or so cases were mild and one severe. Convalescent patients, a few in number, were sampled at day 14 and days 161 to 241 post-vaccination. Overall study findings and caveats: Convalescent patients gained a median 86.3% of their reactive clones only post-vaccination. Reactive clonotype counts went from median approximately 23 after infection to 30 to 45 after vaccination, nonsignificantly.

V gave up 6 bases and J gave up 6 bases; unmatched junction bases: 4. Germline CDR1 and CDR2: MDHEN and SYDVKM. The length of the CDR3 is 12 residues. TCRdb re-derived calls from the PCR reads in MiXCR, one entry per CDR3 protein. The data hold around 26,000 distinct CDR3 sequences, with 50% to 65% observed a single time. Of note for this clonotype: Its specificity is not known.

Time point defined: late sampling 161 to 241 days after vaccination in three convalescent patients. The chain is built from TRBV28 and TRBJ2-7; the match to TRBD1 covers 8 bases. The input for sequencing was CD4+ T cells from blood, taken about 7 months after SARS-CoV-2 vaccination. The sequence derives from a human donor who had recovered from COVID-19. The CDR3 reads CASSETGVEQYF. CDR3 DNA sequence: TGTGCCAGCAGCGAGACAGGGGTCGAGCAGTACTTC.